The present entry profiles one T cell receptor beta chain with its context. The data were obtained in a study of T cell responses to AZD1222 COVID-19 vaccine. Overall study context: Both about-4-week and about-12-week second-dose recipients were combined.

TCRdb's copy holds only in-frame clones and misses some; the assay was immunoSEQ multiplex PCR. The sample contains approximately 100,000 clones, about 88% of which appear only once. Source: peripheral blood, taken on day 0 of AZD1222 vaccination. The TCR comes from an adult in good health.

Here the CDR3 reads CASSQAGTVSYEQYF. The CDR3 DNA reads as TGCGCCAGCAGCCAAGCCGGGACTGTCTCCTACGAGCAGTACTTC. V usage is TRBV4-1 and J usage is TRBJ2-7; D is perhaps TRBD2 (6 bases). Germline V lookup: CDR1 MGHRA, CDR2 YSYEKL. V lost 1 base and J lost 0, with 10 bases in between. The CDR3 runs to 15 residues.